The 22 T cell receptor beta chains reported below all come from one sample, sequenced in a study of CD8+ T cells in alopecia areata. The treatment: oral pan-JAK inhibitor, 5-10 mg twice daily. In each case, RNA was isolated and then reverse transcribed into cDNA as the sequencing template. Sequenced by immunoSEQ multiplex PCR; TCRdb stores in-frame clones only, minus some. This table has some 80,000 clones, about 71% appearing once. The sample here was CD8+ T cells sorted from blood, taken at week 24, from a patient treated with tofacitinib. The receptors were gathered from a human donor with alopecia areata.

This clone was observed once. The chain links TRBV4-3 to TRBJ2-7; TRBD2 might be the D (5 bases). Trimming took off 4 bases at V and 2 bases at J, with 12 bases between the two ends. The CDR3 covers 14 residues. Germline CDR1 is LGHNA and CDR2 is YSLEER. CDR3 nucleotide sequence: TGCGCCAGCAGCCCCCGTCCGGGAACCTACGAGCAGTACTTC. The encoded protein is CASSPRPGTYEQYF.

The V call is TRBV9, the J call TRBJ2-2; D remains ambiguous. There are 13 residues in the CDR3. CDR1 and CDR2 from the germline V gene are SGDLS and YYNGEE. Trimming cost V 0 bases and J 5 bases, with 5 bases left between them. CDR3 DNA sequence: TGTGCCAGCAGCGTAGTAGAGACCGGGGAGCTGTTTTTT. Its translation: CASSVVETGELFF.

The chain is built from TRBV7-9 and TRBJ2-3, with D tentatively TRBD1 (6 bases). Deletions cut 10 bases from V and 0 bases from J, with 14 bases between. CDR1 and CDR2 (germline): SEHNR, FQNEAQ (reference sequence). The CDR3 spans 14 residues. The CDR3 sequence: CATQGQLSTDTQYF. CDR3 sequence (DNA): TGTGCCACCCAAGGACAGCTTAGCACAGATACGCAGTATTTT.

This clone was seen a handful of times. This rearrangement joins TRBV4-1 to TRBJ1-5; 9 bases map to TRBD1. The CDR3 covers 17 residues. Germline lookup yields CDR1 MGHRA and CDR2 YSYEKL. V trimming: 3 bases; J trimming: 4 bases; junction bases outside the gene matches: 10. The CDR3 loop is CASSHPGQGPLNQPQHF. As DNA, the CDR3 is TGCGCCAGCAGCCATCCCGGACAGGGGCCACTTAATCAGCCCCAGCATTTT.

The chain links TRBV7-2 to TRBJ2-1; weak D call: TRBD1 (5 bases). The CDR3 runs 17 residues. Per the germline V gene, CDR1 is SGHTA and CDR2 is FQGNSA. The germline V and J ends were trimmed by 4 bases and 0 bases, with 16 bases remaining between them. The CDR3 DNA is TGTGCCAGCAGCTCCGGCAAGGCAGGGTACTCCTACAATGAGCAGTTCTTC. This sequence encodes CASSSGKAGYSYNEQFF. The variable domain in full, with the rest retrieved from reference TRBV7-2 and TRBJ2-1, is GAGVSQSPSNKVTEKGKDVELRCDPISGHTALYWYRQSLGQGLEFLIYFQGNSAPDKSGLPSDRFSAERTGGSVSTLTIQRTQQEDSAVYLCASSSGKAGYSYNEQFFGPGTRLTVL.

The V gene is TRBV28, the J gene TRBJ2-3; D might be TRBD1 (6 bases). Germline assignment: CDR1 MDHEN and CDR2 SYDVKM. This CDR3 contains 15 residues. Deletions cut 2 bases from V and 5 bases from J, with 14 bases between. The DNA for the CDR3 is TGTGCCAGCAGTTTAGGGTACAGGGCTAGAGATACGCAGTATTTT. It codes for CASSLGYRARDTQYF.

The genes are TRBV29-1 and TRBJ2-7; D gene ambiguous. Deletions cut 6 bases from V and 0 bases from J, with 12 bases between. Germline CDR1 reads SQVTM; CDR2 reads ANQGSEA. This CDR3 region has 13 residues. The CDR3 here is CSVLGPSSYEQYF. The CDR3 DNA sequence: TGCAGCGTCCTCGGGCCGAGCTCCTACGAGCAGTACTTC.

The V call is TRBV4-1, the J call TRBJ2-1; TRBD2 aligns across 12 bases. The V gene end was trimmed by 2 bases and the J gene end by 4 bases; junction bases not matched to a gene: 6. CDR1 is MGHRA and CDR2 is YSYEKL in the germline V gene. The CDR3 is 17 residues long. The CDR3 loop is CASSQRGGLAGYNEQFF. The CDR3 DNA follows: TGCGCCAGCAGCCAAAGAGGCGGACTAGCGGGGTACAATGAGCAGTTCTTC.

This chain uses TRBV27 with TRBJ1-1; D is unclear. The germline CDR1 and CDR2 sequences are MNHEY and SMNVEV (reference sequence). The CDR3 is 10 residues long. Trimming removed 10 bases from V and 10 bases from J, with 13 bases in between. CDR3 bases: TGTGCCATTACGTGTGTGGGAGCTTTCTTT. Translating it yields CAITCVGAFF.

V gene TRBV29-1 combines with J gene TRBJ1-2; TRBD1 agrees at 8 bases. The CDR3 contains 13 residues. The germline gives CDR1 SQVTM, CDR2 ANQGSEA. Trimming took 7 bases from V and 1 from J; bases not matched to a gene: 5. The CDR3: CSAVGQGNYGYTF. In DNA form, the CDR3 reads TGCAGCGCGGTTGGACAGGGTAACTATGGCTACACCTTC.

The chain links TRBV27 to TRBJ1-1, with D unresolved. Germline V gene sequence: CDR1 MNHEY, CDR2 SMNVEV (reference sequence). Trimming shortened V by 6 bases and J by 0 bases, and 8 bases separated the two germline ends. The CDR3 is 13 residues long. CDR3 region: CASSPGLNTEAFF. CDR3 in DNA: TGTGCCAGCAGCCCCGGGCTGAACACTGAAGCTTTCTTT.

The chain has TRBV6-6 and TRBJ1-4; D not resolved. The CDR3 spans 16 residues. V was cut by 7 bases and J by 6 bases, with 21 bases left in between. Germline V gene sequence: CDR1 MNHNY, CDR2 SVGAGI (reference sequence). The CDR3 coding sequence is TGTGCCAGCATCGCCGAGGTTGGCAGAGCGGATGAAAAACTGTTTTTT. Translation gives CASIAEVGRADEKLFF.

There are a few counts of this clone. J is TRBJ1-1 and V is TRBV27; unclear D gene. The V and J ends lost 3 bases and 0 bases respectively, with 14 bases between them. The CDR3 contains 16 residues. Per germline, CDR1 MNHEY and CDR2 SMNVEV (reference sequence). The DNA of the CDR3 is TGTGCCAGCAGTTTCCTCAGCCACGGAATGAACACTGAAGCTTTCTTT. Translated, it gives CASSFLSHGMNTEAFF.

The gene calls are TRBV25-1 and TRBJ2-5; maybe TRBD1 (6 bases). This CDR3 is 13 amino acids long. Looked up from germline, CDR1 is MGHDK and CDR2 is SYGVNS. V was cut by 5 bases and J by 1 base, with 8 bases left in between. The CDR3 here is CASSPDSQETQYF. As DNA, the CDR3 is TGTGCCAGCAGTCCGGACAGCCAAGAGACCCAGTACTTC. Complete variable domain (other parts from reference TRBV25-1 and TRBJ2-5): EADIYQTPRYLVIGTGKKITLECSQTMGHDKMYWYQQDPGMELHLIHYSYGVNSTEKGDLSSESTVSRIRTEHFPLTLESARPSHTSQYLCASSPDSQETQYFGPGTRLLVL.

This chain joins TRBV7-9 and TRBJ2-7; no firm D call. Germline lookup yields CDR1 SEHNR and CDR2 FQNEAQ (reference sequence). V lost 5 bases, J lost 5 bases, and 10 bases lay in between. The CDR3 totals 12 residues. The CDR3 spells CASSKSPNEQYF. The DNA for the CDR3 is TGTGCCAGCAGCAAGTCCCCGAACGAGCAGTACTTC.

The chain couples TRBV6-5 to TRBJ1-1; no firm D call. This CDR3 region has 11 residues. Per the germline V gene, CDR1 is MNHEY and CDR2 is SVGAGI. Trimming stripped 6 bases from V and 5 bases from J, with 7 bases between. CDR3 protein: CASRRGTEAFF. The CDR3 bases are TGTGCCAGCAGGCGGGGAACTGAAGCTTTCTTT.

In its sample, this clone was seen a few times. This rearrangement joins TRBV27 to TRBJ2-3, with D uncertain. CDR1 and CDR2 (germline): MNHEY, SMNVEV (reference sequence). The V and J ends lost 7 bases and 1 base respectively, with 6 bases between them. The CDR3 spans 12 residues. The CDR3 nucleotides read TGTGCCAGCAAAAGGGGCACAGATACGCAGTATTTT. Its protein product is CASKRGTDTQYF.

This chain connects TRBV27 to TRBJ2-7; 7 bases match TRBD1. The J segment lost 6 bases and the V segment lost 6 bases, leaving 5 bases of the junction unmatched. The germline V gene encodes CDR1 MNHEY and CDR2 SMNVEV (reference sequence). The CDR3 is 12 amino acids. The CDR3: CASSQGGTEQYF. In DNA form, the CDR3 reads TGTGCCAGCAGCCAAGGGGGCACCGAGCAGTACTTC.

In its sample, this clone was seen a few times. The chain recombines TRBV4-3 with TRBJ2-7, with D tentatively TRBD2 (5 bases). The CDR3 loop spans 16 amino acids. V lost 0 bases, J lost 5 bases, and 17 bases lay in between. Germline CDR1 is LGHNA and CDR2 is YSLEER. CDR3 amino acids: CASSQDTRSGSHEQYF. Written as DNA, the CDR3 is TGCGCCAGCAGCCAAGATACCAGGAGTGGGAGCCACGAGCAGTACTTC.

Details on this clone: A far more abundant clone sits one base away, making this likely a read error. This CDR3 is CASSPGTGDNYGYTF. The DNA for the CDR3 is TGTGCCAGCAGCCCCGGGACAGGGGATAACTATGGCTACACCTTC. V usage is TRBV9 and J usage is TRBJ1-2; 10 bases align to TRBD1. This CDR3 is built from 15 residues. Germline CDR1 is SGDLS and CDR2 is YYNGEE. The V gene end was trimmed by 4 bases and the J gene end by 1 base; junction bases not matched to a gene: 4.

The chain combines TRBV7-9 with TRBJ2-2, with D uncertain. CDR3 length equals 14 residues. Germline values: CDR1 SEHNR, CDR2 FQNEAQ (reference sequence). The ends were cut back, 3 bases at V and 1 base at J, with 6 bases in the middle. The chain's CDR3 is CASSFVQNTGELFF. The CDR3 nucleotides are TGTGCCAGCAGCTTTGTACAGAACACCGGGGAGCTGTTTTTT.

The chain joins TRBV7-2 to TRBJ1-2, with 8 bases lining up with TRBD1. Germline values: CDR1 SGHTA, CDR2 FQGNSA. V lost 10 bases to trimming and J lost 7 bases; unmatched junction nucleotides: 8. This CDR3 has 12 amino acids. The CDR3 loop is CATPDRGGGYTF. CDR3 nucleotide sequence: TGTGCCACCCCCGACAGGGGCGGTGGCTACACCTTC.